A single sample gave rise to the 11 T cell receptor beta chains below, sequenced in a study of blood T cell repertoires in COVID-19. Assay used: immunoSEQ multiplex PCR; TCRdb lists only in-frame clones, some missing. This sample yields about 110,000 clones, of which roughly 87% are seen a single time; approximately 5% belongs to the top ten. Material for sequencing was peripheral blood. The source is a human donor in a cohort sampled during active COVID-19.

This chain uses TRBV9 with TRBJ2-7; TRBD2 agrees at 7 bases. Germline V gene sequence: CDR1 SGDLS, CDR2 YYNGEE. This CDR3 is built from 16 residues. The V and J ends lost 0 bases and 2 bases, in that order; junction bases with no gene match: 8. CDR3 sequence reads: CASSVDSGGVPYEQYF. For the CDR3, the DNA is TGTGCCAGCAGCGTAGATTCTGGGGGGGTCCCCTACGAGCAGTACTTC.

V gene TRBV19 combines with J gene TRBJ2-7, with 7 bases that match TRBD2. This CDR3 has 15 residues. From germline, CDR1 is LNHDA and CDR2 SQIVND (reference sequence). The ends lost 2 bases at V and 6 bases at J; junction bases unmatched: 10. The CDR3 protein is CASSILSGAFFEQYF. The CDR3 DNA sequence: TGTGCCAGTAGTATATTAAGCGGGGCCTTTTTCGAGCAGTACTTC.

V and J are TRBV6-2 or TRBV6-3 and TRBJ2-1; TRBD2 matches at 8 bases. The CDR3 contains 16 residues. Germline values: CDR1 MNHEY, CDR2 SVGEGT. The V and J ends lost 0 bases and 7 bases, in that order; junction bases with no gene match: 8. CDR3 nucleotides: TGTGCCAGCAGTTACTCGTTAGCGGGAACGATGAATGAGCAGTTCTTC. The encoded protein is CASSYSLAGTMNEQFF.

This sequence joins TRBV19 and TRBJ1-5, with TRBD1 matching 9 bases. V gave up 3 bases and J gave up 6 bases; unmatched junction bases: 6. Germline CDR1 reads LNHDA; CDR2 reads SQIVND (reference sequence). The CDR3 has 15 amino acids. The CDR3 nucleotides read TGTGCCAGTAGTATTGGACAGGGGTTCAGTCAGCCCCAGCATTTT. This sequence encodes CASSIGQGFSQPQHF.

The rearrangement uses TRBV6-5 and TRBJ2-1, with 10 bases matching TRBD1. Germline CDR1 is MNHEY and CDR2 is SVGAGI. This CDR3 comprises 15 residues. The ends lost 6 bases at V and 4 bases at J; junction bases unmatched: 6. CDR3 loop: CASRSGQGTYNEQFF. CDR3 nucleotide sequence: TGTGCCAGCAGATCGGGACAGGGGACTTACAATGAGCAGTTCTTC.

The V call is TRBV12-5, the J call TRBJ2-5; TRBD1 might be the D (5 bases). Trimming pared 5 bases from V and 2 bases from J, leaving 9 bases between. This CDR3 has 13 amino acids. Germline assignment: CDR1 LGHNT and CDR2 FRNRAP. The CDR3 DNA reads as TGTGCTAGTGGTCGGACATCTCAAGAGACCCAGTACTTC. Its translation is CASGRTSQETQYF.

The chain carries TRBV2 and TRBJ2-1; no reliable D call. The CDR3 extends over 13 amino acids. CDR1 and CDR2 (germline): SNHLY, FYNNEI. V lost 4 bases and J lost 3, with 7 bases in between. The CDR3 reads CASSVAFYNEQFF. In nucleotides, the CDR3 is TGTGCCAGCAGTGTGGCCTTCTACAATGAGCAGTTCTTC.

This clone was recorded once. At the DNA level, this CDR3 is encoded by other sequences in the same sample as well. The chain joins TRBV6-5 to TRBJ1-2, with D maybe TRBD1 (6 bases). The CDR3 runs 12 residues. The germline gives CDR1 MNHEY, CDR2 SVGAGI. Deletions cut 6 bases from V and 5 bases from J, with 10 bases between. Written as DNA, the CDR3 is TGTGCCAGCAGGGACAGACCTTATGGCTACACCTTC. This sequence encodes CASRDRPYGYTF.

The chain has TRBV6-5 and TRBJ2-1; unclear D gene. Per the germline V gene, CDR1 is MNHEY and CDR2 is SVGAGI. V was trimmed by 3 bases and J by 0 bases, leaving 12 bases between them. The CDR3 runs 16 residues. Here the CDR3 DNA reads TGTGCCAGCAGTTATTCCGGTTTGAGCTCCTACAATGAGCAGTTCTTC. It codes for CASSYSGLSSYNEQFF.

The chain recombines TRBV27 with TRBJ2-4; a weak D match, TRBD1 (5 bases). Trimming removed 3 bases at V and 3 bases at J, with 12 bases between. Germline values: CDR1 MNHEY, CDR2 SMNVEV (reference sequence). CDR3 length: 15 residues. The CDR3 here is CASSLLGAGKNIQYF. The CDR3 DNA is TGTGCCAGCAGTTTGTTAGGGGCCGGCAAAAACATTCAGTACTTC.

This clone came up a few times. This chain links TRBV6-2 or TRBV6-3 with TRBJ2-3, with D possibly matching TRBD2 (5 bases). V was cut by 5 bases and J by 5 bases, with 14 bases left in between. The length of the CDR3 is 14 residues. From germline, CDR1 is MNHEY and CDR2 SVGEGT. The DNA of the CDR3 is TGTGCCAGCAGTACTGGCGGGTCGGAAGATACGCAGTATTTT. Residues: CASSTGGSEDTQYF.